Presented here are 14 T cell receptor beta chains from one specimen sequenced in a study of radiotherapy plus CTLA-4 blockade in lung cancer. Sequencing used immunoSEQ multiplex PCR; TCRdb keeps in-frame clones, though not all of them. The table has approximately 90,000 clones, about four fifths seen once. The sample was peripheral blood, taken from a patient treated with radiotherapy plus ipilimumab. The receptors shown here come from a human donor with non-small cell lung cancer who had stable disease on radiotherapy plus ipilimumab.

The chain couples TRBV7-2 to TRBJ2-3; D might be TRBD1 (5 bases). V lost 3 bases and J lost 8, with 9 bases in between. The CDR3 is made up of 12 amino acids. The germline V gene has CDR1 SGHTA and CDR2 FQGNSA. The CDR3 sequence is CASSFRRGTQYF. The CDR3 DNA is TGTGCCAGCAGCTTTAGAAGGGGTACGCAGTATTTT.

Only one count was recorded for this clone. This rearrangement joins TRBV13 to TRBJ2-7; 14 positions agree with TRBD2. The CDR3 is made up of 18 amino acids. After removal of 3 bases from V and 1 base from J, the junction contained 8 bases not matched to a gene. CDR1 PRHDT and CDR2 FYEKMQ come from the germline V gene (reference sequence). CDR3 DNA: TGTGCCAGCAGCTTGGGACTAGCGGGGGAAATTGGATCCTACGAGCAGTACTTC. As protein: CASSLGLAGEIGSYEQYF.

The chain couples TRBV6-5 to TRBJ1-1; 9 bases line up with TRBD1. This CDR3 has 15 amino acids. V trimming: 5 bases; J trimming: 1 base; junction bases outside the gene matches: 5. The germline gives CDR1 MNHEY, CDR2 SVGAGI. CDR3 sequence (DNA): TGTGCCAGCAGTAAGGACAGGGGTCCGAACACTGAAGCTTTCTTT. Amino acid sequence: CASSKDRGPNTEAFF.

CDR3 nucleotide sequence: TGTGCCAGCAGCGCCGGACTAGCGGAGAACATTCAGTACTTC. Protein sequence: CASSAGLAENIQYF. This rearrangement joins TRBV9 to TRBJ2-4; TRBD2 matches at 10 bases. The trim removed 3 bases at V and 7 bases at J, leaving 4 bases unmatched. Germline V lookup: CDR1 SGDLS, CDR2 YYNGEE. The CDR3 loop spans 14 amino acids.

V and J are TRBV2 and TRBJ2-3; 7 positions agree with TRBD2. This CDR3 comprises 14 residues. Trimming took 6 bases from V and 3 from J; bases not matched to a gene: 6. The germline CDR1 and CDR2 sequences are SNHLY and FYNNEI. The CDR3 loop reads CASRPGLSTDTQYF. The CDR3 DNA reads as TGTGCCAGCAGGCCGGGACTAAGTACAGATACGCAGTATTTT.

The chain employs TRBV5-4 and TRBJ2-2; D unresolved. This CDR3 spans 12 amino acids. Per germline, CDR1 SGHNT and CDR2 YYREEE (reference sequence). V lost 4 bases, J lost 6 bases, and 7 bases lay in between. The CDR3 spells CASSPLPGELFF. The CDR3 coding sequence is TGTGCCAGCAGCCCCCTTCCCGGGGAGCTGTTTTTT.

CDR3: CASSYAGTGAETQYF. The CDR3 coding sequence is TGTGCCAGCAGTTACGCCGGGACAGGGGCAGAGACCCAGTACTTC. The gene calls are TRBV28 and TRBJ2-5; 10 bases align to TRBD1. From germline, CDR1 is MDHEN and CDR2 SYDVKM. The CDR3 extends over 15 amino acids. Trimming at V came to 4 bases and at J to 4 bases, leaving 6 bases not matched to a gene.

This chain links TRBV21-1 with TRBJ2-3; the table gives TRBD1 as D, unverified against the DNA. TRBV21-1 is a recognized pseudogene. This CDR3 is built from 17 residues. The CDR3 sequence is CASSKSRGQGSTDTQYF. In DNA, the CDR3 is TGTGCCAGCAGCAAGAGTCGGGGACAGGGGTCCACAGATACGCAGTATTTT.

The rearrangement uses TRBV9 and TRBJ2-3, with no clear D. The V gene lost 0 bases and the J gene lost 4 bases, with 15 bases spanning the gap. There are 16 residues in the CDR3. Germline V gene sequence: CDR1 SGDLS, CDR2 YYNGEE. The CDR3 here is CASSVDPRSGADTQYF. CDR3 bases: TGTGCCAGCAGCGTAGACCCCAGGTCGGGCGCAGATACGCAGTATTTT. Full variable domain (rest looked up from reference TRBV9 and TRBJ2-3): DSGVTQTPKHLITATGQRVTLRCSPRSGDLSVYWYQQSLDQGLQFLIQYYNGEERAKGNILERFSAQQFPDLHSELNLSSLELGDSALYFCASSVDPRSGADTQYFGPGTRLTVL.

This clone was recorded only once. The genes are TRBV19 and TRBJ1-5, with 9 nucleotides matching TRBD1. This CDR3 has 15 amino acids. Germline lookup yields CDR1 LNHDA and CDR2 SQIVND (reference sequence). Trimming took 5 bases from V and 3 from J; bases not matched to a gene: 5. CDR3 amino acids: CASSPTGGTNQPQHF. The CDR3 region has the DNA TGTGCCAGTAGTCCGACAGGGGGGACCAATCAGCCCCAGCATTTT.

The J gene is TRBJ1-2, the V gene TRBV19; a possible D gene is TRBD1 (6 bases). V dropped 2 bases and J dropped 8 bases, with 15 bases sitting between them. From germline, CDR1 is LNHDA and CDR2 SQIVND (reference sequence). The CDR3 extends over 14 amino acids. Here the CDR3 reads CASSIPTQGKGYTF. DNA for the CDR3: TGTGCCAGTAGTATACCGACACAGGGTAAAGGCTACACCTTC.

CDR3 sequence (DNA): TGCAGCGTTGAAGAACGGGACAGGGGATACTCCTACGAGCAGTACTTC. It is translated as CSVEERDRGYSYEQYF. The chain is built from TRBV29-1 and TRBJ2-7, with 10 bases lining up with TRBD1. Germline V gene sequence: CDR1 SQVTM, CDR2 ANQGSEA. The CDR3 consists of 16 residues. V gave up 0 bases and J gave up 0 bases; unmatched junction bases: 5.

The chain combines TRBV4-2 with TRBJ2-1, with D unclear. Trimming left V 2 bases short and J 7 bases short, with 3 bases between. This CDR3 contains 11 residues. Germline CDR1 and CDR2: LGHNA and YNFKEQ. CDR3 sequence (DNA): TGTGCCAGCAGCCAAACAAATGAGCAGTTCTTC. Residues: CASSQTNEQFF.

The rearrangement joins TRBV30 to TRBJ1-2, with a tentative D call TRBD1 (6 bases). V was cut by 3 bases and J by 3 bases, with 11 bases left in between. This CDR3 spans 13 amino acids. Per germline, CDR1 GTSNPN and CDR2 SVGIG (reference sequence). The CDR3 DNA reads TGTGCCTGGAGCACAGGGAGCCACTATGGCTACACCTTC. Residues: CAWSTGSHYGYTF. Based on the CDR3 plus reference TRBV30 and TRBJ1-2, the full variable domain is SQTIHQWPATLVQPVGSPLSLECTVEGTSNPNLYWYRQAAGRGLQLLFYSVGIGQISSEVPQNLSASRPQDRQFILSSKKLLLSDSGFYLCAWSTGSHYGYTFGSGTRLTVV.